These 29 T cell receptor beta chains were sequenced from one sample in a study of blood T cell repertoires in COVID-19. Some clones are missing from TCRdb's copy, which holds only in-frame ones; the method was immunoSEQ multiplex PCR. The sample contains roughly 150,000 clones, over 70% of which appear only once. The material sequenced was peripheral blood. These receptors were obtained from a woman aged 70-85 years who had recovered from COVID-19.

The V call is TRBV7-2, the J call TRBJ2-7, with a possible D match to TRBD2 (6 bases). Deletions cut 2 bases from V and 7 bases from J, with 15 bases between. The CDR3 is 14 amino acids. The germline CDR1 and CDR2 sequences are SGHTA and FQGNSA. The CDR3 sequence: CASSLFGGGAEQYF. Here the CDR3 DNA reads TGTGCCAGCAGCTTATTTGGCGGCGGGGCGGAGCAGTACTTC.

The rearrangement uses TRBV18 and TRBJ2-1; 8 bases agree with TRBD2. This CDR3 has 16 residues. Germline V gene sequence: CDR1 KGHSH, CDR2 LQKENI. V lost 3 bases and J lost 2; bases outside the gene matches: 6. The CDR3 sequence is CASSPSRAGAYNEQFF. The CDR3 DNA reads TGTGCCAGCTCACCCTCAAGAGCGGGAGCCTACAATGAGCAGTTCTTC.

At least ten counts were recorded for this clone. The J gene is TRBJ1-2, the V gene TRBV19; D is unresolved. CDR1 LNHDA and CDR2 SQIVND come from the germline V gene (reference sequence). The CDR3 has 13 amino acids. V was pared by 3 bases and J by 2 bases, with 7 bases between. DNA for the CDR3: TGTGCCAGTAGTATCCAGCGGAACTATGGCTACACCTTC. The encoded protein is CASSIQRNYGYTF.

This sequence joins TRBV9 and TRBJ2-7; D perhaps matches TRBD2 (7 bases). V was pared by 5 bases and J by 7 bases, with 19 bases between. The CDR3 sequence is 14 residues long. In germline, CDR1 is SGDLS, CDR2 YYNGEE. The CDR3 region has the DNA TGTGCCAGCAGTGGGGGGGACACCCCGTGGGAGCAGTACTTC. This gives the protein CASSGGDTPWEQYF.

The gene calls are TRBV10-3 and TRBJ2-1; TRBD2 agrees at 7 bases. Germline CDR1 reads ENHRY; CDR2 reads SYGVKD. CDR3 length equals 15 residues. Trimming removed 5 bases from V and 4 bases from J; junction bases left unmatched: 8. Written as DNA, the CDR3 is TGTGCCATCAGTCTGGGAGGGCCGGGATACAATGAGCAGTTCTTC. Its translation: CAISLGGPGYNEQFF.

The J gene is TRBJ2-5, the V gene TRBV18, with TRBD1 matching over 9 bases. V shed 5 bases, J shed 1 base, and the junction held 8 bases outside the gene matches. This CDR3 contains 16 residues. Germline loops: CDR1 KGHSH, CDR2 LQKENI. The CDR3 protein is CASSAQGATPQETQYF. CDR3 in DNA: TGTGCCAGCTCAGCACAGGGGGCGACCCCCCAAGAGACCCAGTACTTC.

This chain links TRBV5-6 with TRBJ1-4, with D uncertain. CDR1 SGHDT and CDR2 YYEEEE come from the germline V gene. The V gene lost 5 bases and the J gene lost 5 bases, with 10 bases spanning the gap. The CDR3 is made up of 13 amino acids. CDR3 sequence reads: CASSYTSNEKLFF. The CDR3 coding sequence is TGTGCCAGCAGTTACACCTCCAATGAAAAACTGTTTTTT.

This clone was observed a few times. The chain couples TRBV4-3 to TRBJ1-6; D might be TRBD1 (6 bases). The V end was cut by 6 bases, the J end by 8 bases, with 11 bases between. Germline V gene lookup returns CDR1 LGHNA and CDR2 YSLEER. The CDR3 runs to 13 residues. CDR3 in DNA: TGCGCCAGCAGTACACAGGGTGATTCACCCCTCCACTTT. Translation gives CASSTQGDSPLHF.

The J gene is TRBJ2-7, the V gene TRBV7-2; D possibly corresponds to TRBD2 (6 bases). CDR3 length: 12 amino acids. The germline CDR1 and CDR2 sequences are SGHTA and FQGNSA. V was clipped by 5 bases and J by 12 bases, with 17 bases between them. The CDR3 DNA is TGTGCCAGCAGCCAGGCGGGACCCCCCTGGTACTTC. As protein: CASSQAGPPWYF.

V gene TRBV7-9 combines with J gene TRBJ1-3; no clear D. Germline CDR1 is SEHNR and CDR2 is FQNEAQ (reference sequence). Trimming pared 5 bases from V and 4 bases from J, leaving 12 bases between. The CDR3 consists of 14 residues. CDR3 nucleotide sequence: TGTGCCAGCAGCCAGCGGGGTGTAGGAAACACCATATATTTT. Translated, it gives CASSQRGVGNTIYF.

The CDR3 sequence is CASGLQGETQYF. CDR3 nucleotides: TGTGCCAGCGGACTACAGGGGGAGACCCAGTACTTC. The genes are TRBV21-1 and TRBJ2-5; the table's D call, TRBD1, has no DNA check behind it. TRBV21-1 is a listed pseudogene. CDR3 size: 12 residues.

V and J are TRBV4-3 and TRBJ1-2; D perhaps matches TRBD1 (5 bases). Trimming took off 0 bases at V and 0 bases at J, with 11 bases between the two ends. Germline CDR1 is LGHNA and CDR2 is YSLEER. This CDR3 has 16 amino acids. The CDR3 sequence: CASSQDRRGPNYGYTF. The CDR3, as DNA: TGCGCCAGCAGCCAAGATCGGAGGGGTCCTAACTATGGCTACACCTTC.

The chain combines TRBV7-9 with TRBJ2-1, with TRBD2 matching over 8 bases. Germline CDR1 is SEHNR and CDR2 is FQNEAQ (reference sequence). The CDR3 totals 17 residues. Germline trimming cut 5 bases from V and 8 bases from J; bases unmatched to any gene: 17. The CDR3 coding sequence is TGTGCCAGCAGCCCCCGCGGAGCGGGAGTAGGAGACGATGAGCAGTTCTTC. It yields the protein CASSPRGAGVGDDEQFF.

The V call is TRBV6-5, the J call TRBJ1-4; D uncertain. This CDR3 has 12 residues. The germline V gene has CDR1 MNHEY and CDR2 SVGAGI. V lost 7 bases to trimming and J lost 7 bases, with 10 bases between them. The CDR3 sequence is CASNTGVEKLFF. CDR3 in DNA: TGTGCCAGCAATACCGGAGTTGAAAAACTGTTTTTT.

The rearrangement links TRBV28 to TRBJ1-4; D possibly corresponds to TRBD1 (5 bases). This CDR3 spans 15 amino acids. Trimming removed 3 bases from V and 7 bases from J, with 15 bases in between. The germline V gene has CDR1 MDHEN and CDR2 SYDVKM. The CDR3 DNA sequence: TGTGCCAGCAGTTTCCCAGCCGGCGGGGGTGAAAAACTGTTTTTT. Amino acids: CASSFPAGGGEKLFF.

This clone was detected a few times. This sequence joins TRBV18 and TRBJ1-3; 8 bases fit TRBD1. The CDR3 runs to 16 residues. V trimming: 3 bases; J trimming: 4 bases; junction bases outside the gene matches: 8. The germline V gene encodes CDR1 KGHSH and CDR2 LQKENI. CDR3 nucleotide sequence: TGTGCCAGCTCACCCCCGACAGGGGCGAGAGGAAACACCATATATTTT. Its translation: CASSPPTGARGNTIYF.

The CDR3 spells CASSQAPGRAGELFF. As DNA, the CDR3 is TGCGCCAGCAGCCAAGCGCCAGGGCGAGCCGGGGAGCTGTTTTTT. The rearrangement joins TRBV5-1 to TRBJ2-2, with D perhaps TRBD1 (5 bases). Germline assignment: CDR1 SGHRS and CDR2 YFSETQ. The CDR3 is 15 amino acids. V was clipped by 4 bases and J by 6 bases, with 16 bases between them.

This chain connects TRBV7-9 to TRBJ2-5, with 7 bases that match TRBD1. Per germline, CDR1 SEHNR and CDR2 FQNEAQ (reference sequence). This CDR3 is built from 17 residues. V gave up 7 bases and J gave up 5 bases; unmatched junction bases: 19. DNA for the CDR3: TGTGCCAGCAACGACGACCTCGGCAGGGGGTGGGCCGAGACCCAGTACTTC. Translated: CASNDDLGRGWAETQYF.

The rearrangement links TRBV30 to TRBJ1-2; D gene unclear. The CDR3 spans 13 residues. Germline values: CDR1 GTSNPN, CDR2 SVGIG (reference sequence). V was shortened by 4 bases and J by 2 bases, with 11 bases between the two germline ends. The CDR3 nucleotides read TGTGCCTGGACCCCCCCACACAACTATGGCTACACCTTC. Protein: CAWTPPHNYGYTF.

This clone was seen just once. V usage is TRBV6-5 and J usage is TRBJ2-1; the D gene is possibly TRBD2 (6 bases). Trimming stripped 0 bases from V and 9 bases from J, with 18 bases between. This CDR3 is 16 amino acids long. Looked up from germline, CDR1 is MNHEY and CDR2 is SVGAGI. Here the CDR3 reads CASSYSPLGTPTEQFF. The CDR3 nucleotides read TGTGCCAGCAGTTACTCCCCCTTGGGGACTCCAACTGAGCAGTTCTTC.

As concerns this clone: Other DNA sequences in the same sample also yield this CDR3. The V gene is TRBV7-2, the J gene TRBJ1-3; no clear D. Germline loops: CDR1 SGHTA, CDR2 FQGNSA. V gave up 5 bases and J gave up 0 bases, with 5 bases separating them. CDR3 length: 13 amino acids. CDR3 protein: CASSPGSGNTIYF. CDR3 DNA sequence: TGTGCCAGCAGCCCAGGCTCTGGAAACACCATATATTTT. Using reference TRBV7-2 and TRBJ1-3 for the parts outside the CDR3, the full variable domain is GAGVSQSPSNKVTEKGKDVELRCDPISGHTALYWYRQSLGQGLEFLIYFQGNSAPDKSGLPSDRFSAERTGGSVSTLTIQRTQQEDSAVYLCASSPGSGNTIYFGEGSWLTVV.

The chain links TRBV7-2 to TRBJ2-1; TRBD2 matches at 9 bases. The V segment lost 5 bases and the J segment 6 bases; nucleotides outside the gene matches: 5. The CDR3 spans 14 residues. Germline values: CDR1 SGHTA, CDR2 FQGNSA. CDR3 residues: CASSPGLAPNEQFF. The CDR3 DNA follows: TGTGCCAGCAGCCCAGGACTAGCGCCCAATGAGCAGTTCTTC.

V gene TRBV19 combines with J gene TRBJ1-2, with TRBD1 as a possible D gene (6 bases). Germline CDR1 LNHDA, CDR2 SQIVND (reference sequence). This CDR3 has 13 residues. V dropped 5 bases and J dropped 4 bases, with 11 bases sitting between them. The CDR3 nucleotides are TGTGCCAGTAGTCCCCAGGGGAGCTATGGCTACACCTTC. This codes for CASSPQGSYGYTF.

The J gene is TRBJ2-5, the V gene TRBV27; 14 bases match TRBD2. Germline-derived CDR1 and CDR2 are MNHEY and SMNVEV (reference sequence). CDR3 length: 17 residues. V was clipped by 3 bases and J by 4 bases; unmatched bases: 7. This CDR3 reads CASSFLPGLAGGETQYF. The CDR3 DNA follows: TGTGCCAGCAGTTTCCTACCCGGACTAGCGGGAGGAGAGACCCAGTACTTC.

CDR3 coding DNA: TGCAGTGCTAGTCCCTCGGGCGGGGGCACAGATACGCAGTATTTT. Its protein product is CSASPSGGGTDTQYF. The V call is TRBV20-1, the J call TRBJ2-3; D is perhaps TRBD2 (6 bases). CDR1 and CDR2 from the germline V gene are DFQATT and SNEGSKA (reference sequence). Trimming cost V 3 bases and J 1 base, with 14 bases left between them. The CDR3 contains 15 residues.

This rearrangement joins TRBV4-3 to TRBJ2-7; TRBD2 matches 7 bases. V dropped 1 base and J dropped 0; count of bases not matched to a gene: 3. This CDR3 comprises 15 residues. CDR1 and CDR2 from the germline V gene are LGHNA and YSLEER. In DNA form, the CDR3 reads TGCGCCAGCAGCCAAGGGACTAGGGCCTCCTACGAGCAGTACTTC. Protein: CASSQGTRASYEQYF.

The chain combines TRBV29-1 with TRBJ1-2, with 7 bases fitting TRBD1. Looked up from germline, CDR1 is SQVTM and CDR2 is ANQGSEA. This CDR3 has 11 amino acids. The J segment lost 8 bases and the V segment lost 6 bases, leaving 6 bases of the junction unmatched. The CDR3 DNA follows: TGCAGCGTGCGGGACAGCGGGGGCTACACCTTC. The encoded protein is CSVRDSGGYTF.

This rearrangement joins TRBV9 to TRBJ1-2, with 8 bases fitting TRBD1. After removal of 3 bases from V and 6 bases from J, the junction contained 16 bases not matched to a gene. Per germline, CDR1 SGDLS and CDR2 YYNGEE. This CDR3 is 17 amino acids long. DNA for the CDR3: TGTGCCAGCAGCGAGCACCAACCTCGGACAGGGATTAATGGCTACACCTTC. This translates into CASSEHQPRTGINGYTF. Full variable domain (missing parts from reference TRBV9 and TRBJ1-2): DSGVTQTPKHLITATGQRVTLRCSPRSGDLSVYWYQQSLDQGLQFLIQYYNGEERAKGNILERFSAQQFPDLHSELNLSSLELGDSALYFCASSEHQPRTGINGYTFGSGTRLTVV.

The rearrangement uses TRBV27 and TRBJ1-1; perhaps TRBD1 as D (5 bases). Per the germline V gene, CDR1 is MNHEY and CDR2 is SMNVEV (reference sequence). This CDR3 is built from 15 residues. V lost 3 bases, J lost 0 bases, and 11 bases lay in between. In DNA form, the CDR3 reads TGTGCCAGCAGTTTGGGGGGAGGCATGAACACTGAAGCTTTCTTT. It specifies CASSLGGGMNTEAFF.